These 9 T cell receptor beta chains share one sample of origin, sequenced in a study of T-cell reconstitution after alpha-beta-depleted transplantation in children. Preparation of the TCRbeta library was carried out with unique molecular identifiers. Via MiXCR, TCRdb re-called the PCR reads, giving one row per CDR3 protein. The data show around 200,000 distinct CDR3 sequences, with 7% to 9% seen just once and 35% held by the top ten. The input for sequencing was PBMCs, mostly from graft donor cells, taken 360 days after TCRalphabeta/CD19-depleted stem cell transplant. The source is a male patient between 2 and 10 years old who had a stem cell transplant for acute myeloid leukemia, so the T cells may come from the graft donor.

This clonotype has a handful of counts. The rearrangement uses TRBV27 and TRBJ2-1; D possibly corresponds to TRBD1 (6 bases). Germline CDR1 reads MNHEY; CDR2 reads SMNVEV (reference sequence). V was pared by 1 base and J by 4 bases, with 14 bases between. This CDR3 spans 16 amino acids. In DNA form, the CDR3 reads TGTGCCAGCAGTTTATACCGGGACACCCTATACAATGAGCAGTTCTTC. This sequence encodes CASSLYRDTLYNEQFF.

This clonotype was seen more than once but under ten times. The chain combines TRBV20-1 with TRBJ2-5; D uncertain. Germline loops: CDR1 DFQATT, CDR2 SNEGSKA (reference sequence). Trimming cost V 3 bases and J 3 bases, with 8 bases left between them. The CDR3 extends over 12 amino acids. The CDR3 DNA follows: TGCAGTGCTAGGAACAGAGAAGAGACCCAGTACTTC. Its protein is CSARNREETQYF.

The chain joins TRBV10-3 to TRBJ1-5; 7 nucleotides agree with TRBD1. V trimming: 7 bases; J trimming: 5 bases; junction bases outside the gene matches: 8. The CDR3 totals 14 residues. Germline CDR1 is ENHRY and CDR2 is SYGVKD. CDR3: CAIKAQGEYQPQHF. As DNA, the CDR3 is TGTGCCATCAAAGCCCAGGGGGAGTATCAGCCCCAGCATTTT.

This clonotype has ten or more counts. The chain is built from TRBV12-3 or TRBV12-4 and TRBJ2-7; tentatively, D is TRBD1 (5 bases). Trimming cost V 8 bases and J 1 base, with 15 bases left between them. The CDR3 contains 14 residues. The CDR3 nucleotides read TGTGCCAGCGGCTTCTCGGACAAATCCTACGAGCAGTACTTC. Encoded protein: CASGFSDKSYEQYF.

The J gene is TRBJ2-5, the V gene TRBV5-1; unclear D gene. The V end was cut by 4 bases, the J end by 5 bases, with 9 bases between. CDR1 and CDR2 (germline): SGHRS, YFSETQ. The CDR3 loop spans 12 amino acids. The CDR3 coding sequence is TGCGCCAGCAGCGGTTACTCGGAGACCCAGTACTTC. Protein product: CASSGYSETQYF. Full variable domain (missing parts from reference TRBV5-1 and TRBJ2-5): KAGVTQTPRYLIKTRGQQVTLSCSPISGHRSVSWYQQTPGQGLQFLFEYFSETQRNKGNFPGRFSGRQFSNSRSEMNVSTLELGDSALYLCASSGYSETQYFGPGTRLLVL.

Turning to this clonotype: A much larger clone differs by one base, so this may be a read error. The genes are TRBV7-9 and TRBJ2-7; perhaps TRBD2 as D (7 bases). The CDR3 is 17 amino acids. V dropped 5 bases and J dropped 4 bases, with 24 bases sitting between them. CDR1 is SEHNR, CDR2 FQNEAQ, per germline (reference sequence). This chain's CDR3 is CASSPNRWGGTLYEQYF. The CDR3 nucleotides are TGTGCCAGCAGCCCAAACCGGTGGGGGGGCACGTTATACGAGCAGTACTTC.

In this sample, this clonotype turned up many times. The genes are TRBV12-3 or TRBV12-4 and TRBJ2-5; 10 nucleotides agree with TRBD2. Trimming took 8 bases from V and 6 from J; bases not matched to a gene: 18. This CDR3 comprises 17 residues. In DNA, the CDR3 is TGTGCCAGCGAGCTCAGGAGTAGCGGGAGGAGGGGGCAGACCCAGTACTTC. Amino acids: CASELRSSGRRGQTQYF.

In its sample, this clonotype was seen a few times. The chain is built from TRBV4-2 and TRBJ2-3; tentatively, D is TRBD2 (6 bases). This CDR3 is 18 amino acids long. Trimming shortened V by 3 bases and J by 2 bases, and 21 bases separated the two germline ends. Germline assignment: CDR1 LGHNA and CDR2 YNFKEQ. In nucleotides, the CDR3 is TGTGCCAGCAGCCAGGGGTTCGAGGATAGCGGATCCACAGATACGCAGTATTTT. Protein product: CASSQGFEDSGSTDTQYF.

J is TRBJ2-5 and V is TRBV12-3 or TRBV12-4, with 9 bases that match TRBD1. V trimming: 6 bases; J trimming: 5 bases; junction bases outside the gene matches: 16. The CDR3 is made up of 17 amino acids. The CDR3 reads CASSPPPGTGNWETQYF. In nucleotides, the CDR3 is TGTGCCAGCAGCCCTCCTCCCGGGACAGGGAATTGGGAGACCCAGTACTTC.